The 23 T cell receptor beta chains reported below all come from one sample, sequenced in a study of blood T cell repertoires in COVID-19. Sequenced by immunoSEQ multiplex PCR; TCRdb stores in-frame clones only, minus some. This table holds about half a million clones, about 88% found once. The sequencing input was PBMCs or T cells enriched from blood (not recorded which). The receptor set was obtained from a woman aged 60-75 years who had recovered from COVID-19.

The V call is TRBV7-2, the J call TRBJ2-2; possibly TRBD2 for D (5 bases). V lost 3 bases and J lost 3, with 14 bases in between. The CDR3 runs to 16 residues. CDR1 and CDR2 (germline): SGHTA, FQGNSA. CDR3 coding DNA: TGTGCCAGCAGCTTTAAGCGCCCGCGGGACACCGGGGAGCTGTTTTTT. Its protein product is CASSFKRPRDTGELFF.

The chain employs TRBV12-1 and TRBJ1-5; the table's D call, TRBD1, has no DNA check behind it. TRBV12-1 is a pseudogene locus. CDR3 length: 18 amino acids. The CDR3 loop reads CASSLLTGQDLLDQPQHF. The CDR3 nucleotides read TGTGCCAGCAGCTTACTAACGGGACAGGACCTCTTAGATCAGCCCCAGCATTTT.

The chain joins TRBV14 to TRBJ2-1, with 10 bases lining up with TRBD1. The CDR3 has 15 residues. CDR1 SGHDN and CDR2 FVKESK come from the germline V gene. The ends lost 4 bases at V and 4 bases at J; junction bases unmatched: 4. The CDR3 DNA reads as TGTGCCAGCAGCCTCCGGGACAGGGGATACAATGAGCAGTTCTTC. Encoded protein: CASSLRDRGYNEQFF.

CDR3 protein: CASSQDLTGVGYTF. CDR3 DNA: TGTGCCAGCAGCCAAGATCTCACAGGGGTAGGCTACACCTTC. The J gene is TRBJ1-2, the V gene TRBV3-1 (or the pseudogene TRBV3-2); 7 bases align to TRBD1. Germline V gene sequence: CDR1 LGHDT, CDR2 YNNKEL (reference sequence). CDR3 length: 14 residues. Trimming removed 0 bases from V and 8 bases from J; junction bases left unmatched: 6.

This chain joins TRBV5-1 and TRBJ2-1; 7 bases align to TRBD1. The CDR3 has 16 residues. The ends lost 3 bases at V and 6 bases at J; junction bases unmatched: 12. Germline loops: CDR1 SGHRS, CDR2 YFSETQ. In DNA form, the CDR3 reads TGCGCCAGCAGCTGGCCCGGACAGGCGTCGGCCAATGAGCAGTTCTTC. Protein sequence: CASSWPGQASANEQFF.

V and J are TRBV25-1 and TRBJ2-3; D call uncertain. There are 12 residues in the CDR3. The V end was cut by 10 bases, the J end by 2 bases, with 10 bases between. The germline gives CDR1 MGHDK, CDR2 SYGVNS. CDR3 nucleotides: TGTGCCACCAGAGAGCACACAGATACGCAGTATTTT. Translating gives CATREHTDTQYF.

The chain combines TRBV3-1 (or the pseudogene TRBV3-2) with TRBJ1-4; D is possibly TRBD1 (5 bases). Germline CDR1 and CDR2: LGHDT and YNNKEL (reference sequence). V lost 4 bases and J 6 bases, leaving 18 bases between the germline ends. CDR3 length: 16 amino acids. For the CDR3, the DNA is TGTGCCAGCAGCCCTCAGTGGGCGGGGGAAGATGAAAAACTGTTTTTT. It encodes CASSPQWAGEDEKLFF.

This rearrangement joins TRBV3-1 (or the pseudogene TRBV3-2) to TRBJ1-2, with D unclear. This CDR3 comprises 13 residues. The germline V and J ends were trimmed by 5 bases and 4 bases, with 11 bases remaining between them. Germline V gene lookup returns CDR1 LGHDT and CDR2 YNNKEL (reference sequence). The CDR3 loop reads CASSGGPSYGYTF. The CDR3 region has the DNA TGTGCCAGCAGCGGAGGTCCGAGCTATGGCTACACCTTC.

The chain's CDR3 is CASSSRQGDGYTF. CDR3 coding DNA: TGTGCCAGCAGTTCCAGACAGGGGGACGGCTACACCTTC. The chain couples TRBV6-6 to TRBJ1-2; 9 bases map to TRBD1. The CDR3 spans 13 residues. CDR1 and CDR2 (germline): MNHNY, SVGAGI (reference sequence). Trimming at V came to 4 bases and at J to 8 bases, leaving 5 bases not matched to a gene.

Concerning this clone: The same CDR3 arises from other DNA sequences in this sample as well. The chain uses TRBV19 and TRBJ1-5; maybe TRBD1 (6 bases). With 3 bases removed from V and 1 base from J, the gap between germline ends came to 10 bases. CDR1 LNHDA and CDR2 SQIVND come from the germline V gene (reference sequence). The CDR3 is 15 amino acids. This CDR3 is CASSIDRGSNQPQHF. The CDR3 bases are TGTGCCAGTAGTATTGATAGGGGGAGCAATCAGCCCCAGCATTTT.

The V gene is TRBV25-1, the J gene TRBJ2-7; possibly TRBD2 for D (7 bases). V shed 2 bases and J shed 2 bases, with 16 bases lying between them. This CDR3 region has 16 residues. Germline-derived CDR1 and CDR2 are MGHDK and SYGVNS. In DNA, the CDR3 is TGTGCCAGCAGTGAAAGTCATAGGGGGGGTACCTACGAGCAGTACTTC. Protein: CASSESHRGGTYEQYF.

The V and J genes are TRBV28 and TRBJ2-3; 7 bases align to TRBD2. Germline values: CDR1 MDHEN, CDR2 SYDVKM. V lost 6 bases, J lost 0 bases, and 3 bases stayed unmatched. CDR3 length: 14 amino acids. CDR3 sequence: CASRWGGSTDTQYF. The CDR3 nucleotides read TGTGCCAGCAGATGGGGGGGGAGCACAGATACGCAGTATTTT.

The chain combines TRBV2 with TRBJ2-3; tentative D call: TRBD2 (7 bases). The length of the CDR3 is 15 residues. The ends were cut back, 2 bases at V and 5 bases at J, with 14 bases in the middle. CDR1 SNHLY and CDR2 FYNNEI come from the germline V gene. The CDR3 here is CASSESGGVVDTQYF. The CDR3 coding sequence is TGTGCCAGCAGTGAATCGGGGGGCGTGGTAGATACGCAGTATTTT.

The genes are TRBV27 and TRBJ1-5, with 10 bases identical to TRBD1. Germline V gene data show CDR1 as MNHEY and CDR2 as SMNVEV (reference sequence). With 3 bases clipped from V and 7 bases from J, the junction kept 3 bases outside the gene matches. There are 14 residues in the CDR3. CDR3 bases: TGTGCCAGCAGTTTTGGGACAGGGGAACAGCCCCAGCATTTT. Amino acid sequence: CASSFGTGEQPQHF.

This clone came up once. V usage is TRBV7-8 and J usage is TRBJ1-5; no reliable D call. The CDR3 extends over 15 amino acids. Trimming took 1 base from V and 4 from J, leaving 11 bases between them. The V gene's germline CDR1 is SGHVS and CDR2 FQNEAQ. The CDR3 here is CASSLVEGGNQPQHF. CDR3 DNA: TGTGCCAGCAGCTTAGTTGAGGGTGGGAATCAGCCCCAGCATTTT.

The chain couples TRBV4-1 to TRBJ1-1, with 7 positions matching TRBD1. V gave up 5 bases and J gave up 0 bases; unmatched junction bases: 6. The CDR3 is 15 residues long. Germline lookup yields CDR1 MGHRA and CDR2 YSYEKL. The chain's CDR3 is CASSTRQGLNTEAFF. CDR3 DNA: TGCGCCAGCAGCACCCGACAGGGCCTGAACACTGAAGCTTTCTTT.

This chain joins TRBV28 and TRBJ1-1; 7 bases are a match to TRBD1. Germline V gene sequence: CDR1 MDHEN, CDR2 SYDVKM. V dropped 7 bases and J dropped 5; count of bases not matched to a gene: 7. CDR3 length equals 13 residues. The CDR3 region has the DNA TGTGCCAGCACCATGACAGGGCGGACTGAAGCTTTCTTT. It is translated as CASTMTGRTEAFF.

The chain has TRBV6-4 and TRBJ1-1; D is undetermined. From germline, CDR1 is MRHNA and CDR2 SNTAGT. The CDR3 loop spans 15 amino acids. Trimming removed 6 bases at V and 0 bases at J, with 14 bases between. CDR3 in amino acids: CASSAGYPMNTEAFF. CDR3 nucleotides: TGTGCCAGCAGCGCCGGGTACCCAATGAACACTGAAGCTTTCTTT.

The V gene is TRBV3-1 (or the pseudogene TRBV3-2), the J gene TRBJ1-5, with TRBD1 matching 8 bases. Germline trimming cut 5 bases from V and 7 bases from J; bases unmatched to any gene: 4. Per germline, CDR1 LGHDT and CDR2 YNNKEL (reference sequence). The CDR3 is 13 amino acids. The CDR3 sequence: CASSGTGDQPQHF. CDR3 sequence (DNA): TGTGCCAGCAGCGGGACAGGTGACCAGCCCCAGCATTTT.

The chain uses TRBV11-2 and TRBJ2-7; possibly TRBD2 for D (7 bases). V was trimmed by 4 bases and J by 0 bases, leaving 16 bases between them. Germline V lookup: CDR1 SGHAT, CDR2 FQNNGV. The CDR3 length is 16 residues. The CDR3 loop reads CASSSRGGQGSYEQYV. The CDR3 nucleotides are TGTGCCAGCAGCTCGAGGGGGGGGCAGGGCTCCTACGAGCAGTACGTC.

This rearrangement joins TRBV6-5 to TRBJ1-2, with D tentatively TRBD1 (5 bases). The CDR3 loop spans 13 amino acids. Germline V gene lookup returns CDR1 MNHEY and CDR2 SVGAGI. Trimming cost V 8 bases and J 2 bases, with 12 bases left between them. This chain's CDR3 is CASRGTVNYGYTF. In DNA, the CDR3 is TGTGCCAGCCGGGGGACTGTGAACTATGGCTACACCTTC.

The chain uses TRBV11-3 and TRBJ2-7, with 7 bases identical to TRBD1. CDR3 length: 13 amino acids. V gave up 5 bases and J gave up 0 bases; unmatched junction bases: 1. Germline V gene lookup returns CDR1 SGHNT and CDR2 YENEEA. CDR3 sequence reads: CASSGDSSYEQYF. In DNA form, the CDR3 reads TGTGCCAGCAGCGGGGACAGCTCCTACGAGCAGTACTTC.

V gene TRBV19 combines with J gene TRBJ1-5, with TRBD1 as a possible D gene (6 bases). Trimming pared 7 bases from V and 0 bases from J, leaving 13 bases between. This CDR3 is built from 15 residues. The germline V gene encodes CDR1 LNHDA and CDR2 SQIVND (reference sequence). The CDR3 DNA sequence: TGTGCCAGTACGAAAGACAGGTATAGCAATCAGCCCCAGCATTTT. It yields the protein CASTKDRYSNQPQHF.